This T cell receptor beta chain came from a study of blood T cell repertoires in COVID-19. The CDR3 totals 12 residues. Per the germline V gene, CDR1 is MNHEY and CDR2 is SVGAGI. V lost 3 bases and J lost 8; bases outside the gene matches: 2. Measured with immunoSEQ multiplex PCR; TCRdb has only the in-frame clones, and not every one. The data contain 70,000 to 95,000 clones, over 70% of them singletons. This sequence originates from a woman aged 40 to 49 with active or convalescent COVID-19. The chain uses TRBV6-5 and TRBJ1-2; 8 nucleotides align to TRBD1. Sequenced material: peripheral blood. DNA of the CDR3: TGTGCCAGCAGTTATGGACAGGGAGGCTACACCTTC. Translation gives CASSYGQGGYTF.